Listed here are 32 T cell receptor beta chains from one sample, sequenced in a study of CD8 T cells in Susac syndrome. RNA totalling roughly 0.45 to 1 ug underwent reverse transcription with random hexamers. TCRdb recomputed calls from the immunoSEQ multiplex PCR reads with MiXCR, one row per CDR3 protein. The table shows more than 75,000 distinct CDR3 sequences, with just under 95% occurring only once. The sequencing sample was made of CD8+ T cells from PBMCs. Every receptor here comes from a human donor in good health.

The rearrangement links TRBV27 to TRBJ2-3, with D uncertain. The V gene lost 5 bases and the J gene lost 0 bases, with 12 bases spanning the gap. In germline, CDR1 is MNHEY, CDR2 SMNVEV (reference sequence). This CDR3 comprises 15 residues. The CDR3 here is CASSPSDASTDTQYF. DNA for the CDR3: TGTGCCAGCAGTCCCTCAGATGCTAGCACAGATACGCAGTATTTT.

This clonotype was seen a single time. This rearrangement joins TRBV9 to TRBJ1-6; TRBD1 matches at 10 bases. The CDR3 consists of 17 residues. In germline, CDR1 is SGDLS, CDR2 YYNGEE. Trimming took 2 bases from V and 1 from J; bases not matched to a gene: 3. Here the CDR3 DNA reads TGTGCCAGCAGCGTCCGGGACAGGGGATCCTATAATTCACCCCTCCACTTT. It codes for CASSVRDRGSYNSPLHF.

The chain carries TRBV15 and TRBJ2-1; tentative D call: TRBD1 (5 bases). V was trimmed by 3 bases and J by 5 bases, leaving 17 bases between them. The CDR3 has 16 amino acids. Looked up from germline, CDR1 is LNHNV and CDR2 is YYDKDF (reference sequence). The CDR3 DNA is TGTGCCACCAGCAGTGTAAGGTTCAGCAGGGACAATGAGCAGTTCTTC. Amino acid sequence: CATSSVRFSRDNEQFF. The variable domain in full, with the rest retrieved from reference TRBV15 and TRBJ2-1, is DAMVIQNPRYQVTQFGKPVTLSCSQTLNHNVMYWYQQKSSQAPKLLFHYYDKDFNNEADTPDNFQSRRPNTSFCFLDIRSPGLGDTAMYLCATSSVRFSRDNEQFFGPGTRLTVL.

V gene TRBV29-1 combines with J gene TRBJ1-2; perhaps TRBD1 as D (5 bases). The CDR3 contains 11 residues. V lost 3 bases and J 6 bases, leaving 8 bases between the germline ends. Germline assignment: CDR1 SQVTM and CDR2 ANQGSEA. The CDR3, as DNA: TGCAGCGTTGATGGGGGGGATGGCTACACCTTC. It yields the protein CSVDGGDGYTF. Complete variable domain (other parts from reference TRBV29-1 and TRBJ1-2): SAVISQKPSRDICQRGTSLTIQCQVDSQVTMMFWYRQQPGQSLTLIATANQGSEATYESGFVIDKFPISRPNLTFSTLTVSNMSPEDSSIYLCSVDGGDGYTFGSGTRLTVV.

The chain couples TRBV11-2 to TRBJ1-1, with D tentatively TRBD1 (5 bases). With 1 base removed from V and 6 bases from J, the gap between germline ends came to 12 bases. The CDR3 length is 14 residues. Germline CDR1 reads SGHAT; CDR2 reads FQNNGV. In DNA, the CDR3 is TGTGCCAGCAGCTTAGTCCGGGACGGCGCTGAAGCTTTCTTT. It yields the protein CASSLVRDGAEAFF. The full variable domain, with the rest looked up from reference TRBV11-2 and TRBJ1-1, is EAGVAQSPRYKIIEKRQSVAFWCNPISGHATLYWYQQILGQGPKLLIQFQNNGVVDDSQLPKDRFSAERLKGVDSTLKIQPAKLEDSAVYLCASSLVRDGAEAFFGQGTRLTVV.

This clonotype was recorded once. The CDR3 region is CASSPNSGGNTDTQYF. In nucleotides, the CDR3 is TGTGCCAGCAGCCCGAACAGCGGGGGGAACACAGATACGCAGTATTTT. The chain uses TRBV7-9 and TRBJ2-3, with 9 bases that match TRBD2. J was trimmed by 2 bases and V by 5 bases; bases with no gene match: 8. The CDR3 sequence is 16 residues long. The germline V gene has CDR1 SEHNR and CDR2 FQNEAQ (reference sequence).

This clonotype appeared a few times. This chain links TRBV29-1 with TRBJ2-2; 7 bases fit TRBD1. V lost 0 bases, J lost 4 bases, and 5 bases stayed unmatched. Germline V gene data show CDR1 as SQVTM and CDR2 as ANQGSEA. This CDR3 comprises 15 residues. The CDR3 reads CSVEDWAGGTGELFF. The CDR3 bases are TGCAGCGTTGAAGATTGGGCAGGGGGCACCGGGGAGCTGTTTTTT.

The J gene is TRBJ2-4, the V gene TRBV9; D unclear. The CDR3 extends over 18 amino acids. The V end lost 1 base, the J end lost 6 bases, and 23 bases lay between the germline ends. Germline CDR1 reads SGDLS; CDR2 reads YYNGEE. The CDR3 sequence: CASSVKPTAYSGSNIQYF. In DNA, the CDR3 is TGTGCCAGCAGCGTAAAACCCACGGCATACTCGGGTTCAAACATTCAGTACTTC.

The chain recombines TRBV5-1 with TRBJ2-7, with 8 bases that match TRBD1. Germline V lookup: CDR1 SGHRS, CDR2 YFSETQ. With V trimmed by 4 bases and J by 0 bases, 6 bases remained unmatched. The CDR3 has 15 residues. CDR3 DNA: TGCGCCAGCAGCCTTCGGACAGGGAACTCCTACGAGCAGTACTTC. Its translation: CASSLRTGNSYEQYF.

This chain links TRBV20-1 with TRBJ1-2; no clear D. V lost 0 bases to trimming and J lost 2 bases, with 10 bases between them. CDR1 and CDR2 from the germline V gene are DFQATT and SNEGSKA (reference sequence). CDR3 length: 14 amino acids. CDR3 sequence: CSARDPGTNYGYTF. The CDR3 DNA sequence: TGCAGTGCTAGAGATCCGGGCACCAACTATGGCTACACCTTC.

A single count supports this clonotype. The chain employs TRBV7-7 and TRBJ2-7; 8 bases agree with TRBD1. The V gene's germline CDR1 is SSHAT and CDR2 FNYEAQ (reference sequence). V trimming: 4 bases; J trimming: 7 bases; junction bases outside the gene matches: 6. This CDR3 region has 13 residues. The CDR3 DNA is TGTGCCAGCAGCTCGCAGGGGGCGGATGAGCAGTACTTC. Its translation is CASSSQGADEQYF. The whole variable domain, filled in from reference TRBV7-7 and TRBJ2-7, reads GAGVSQSPRYKVTKRGQDVTLRCDPISSHATLYWYQQALGQGPEFLTYFNYEAQPDKSGLPSDRFSAERPEGSISTLTIQRTEQRDSAMYRCASSSQGADEQYFGPGTRLTVT.

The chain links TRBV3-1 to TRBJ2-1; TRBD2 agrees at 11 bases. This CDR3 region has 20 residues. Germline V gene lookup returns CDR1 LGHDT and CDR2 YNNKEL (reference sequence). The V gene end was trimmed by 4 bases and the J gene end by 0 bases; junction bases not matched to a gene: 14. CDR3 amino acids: CASSPVSLAGGPSSYNEQFF. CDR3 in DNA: TGTGCCAGCAGCCCGGTTTCTCTAGCGGGGGGTCCGAGCTCCTACAATGAGCAGTTCTTC.

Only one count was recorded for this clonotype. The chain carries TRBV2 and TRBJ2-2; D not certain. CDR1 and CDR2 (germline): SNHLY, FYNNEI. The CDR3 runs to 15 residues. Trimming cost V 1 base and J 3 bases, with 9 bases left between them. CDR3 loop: CASSEDSHYTGELFF. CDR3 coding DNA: TGTGCCAGCAGTGAAGACTCCCACTACACCGGGGAGCTGTTTTTT.

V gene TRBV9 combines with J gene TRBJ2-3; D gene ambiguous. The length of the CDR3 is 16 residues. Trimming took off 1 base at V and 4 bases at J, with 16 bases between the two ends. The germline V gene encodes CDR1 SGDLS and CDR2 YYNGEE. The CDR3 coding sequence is TGTGCCAGCAGCGTACCGAAGGATGGGTGCGCAGATACGCAGTATTTT. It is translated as CASSVPKDGCADTQYF.

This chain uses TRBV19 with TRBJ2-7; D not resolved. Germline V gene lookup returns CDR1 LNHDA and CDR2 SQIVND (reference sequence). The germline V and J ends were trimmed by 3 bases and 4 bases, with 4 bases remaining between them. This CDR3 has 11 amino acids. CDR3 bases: TGTGCCAGTAGTATCGGGTACGAGCAGTACTTC. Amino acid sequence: CASSIGYEQYF.

This CDR3 is CSVLQYKAGEQYF. CDR3 bases: TGCAGCGTTCTACAATATAAGGCGGGCGAGCAGTACTTC. The chain couples TRBV29-1 to TRBJ2-7; D is perhaps TRBD2 (5 bases). The CDR3 contains 13 residues. The V and J ends lost 5 bases and 6 bases respectively, with 17 bases between them. Germline V CDR1 and CDR2: SQVTM, ANQGSEA.

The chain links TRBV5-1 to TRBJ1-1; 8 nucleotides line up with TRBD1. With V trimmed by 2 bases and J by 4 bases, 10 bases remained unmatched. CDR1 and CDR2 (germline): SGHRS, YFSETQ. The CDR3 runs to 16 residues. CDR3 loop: CASSFGTGGRGTEAFF. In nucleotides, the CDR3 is TGCGCCAGCAGCTTTGGTACAGGGGGGCGAGGCACTGAAGCTTTCTTT.

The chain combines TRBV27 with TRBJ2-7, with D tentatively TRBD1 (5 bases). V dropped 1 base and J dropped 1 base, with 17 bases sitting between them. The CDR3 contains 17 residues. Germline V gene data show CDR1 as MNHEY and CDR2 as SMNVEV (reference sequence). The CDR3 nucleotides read TGTGCCAGCAGTTTATTTAGGTGGCAGGGAACTTCCTACGAGCAGTACTTC. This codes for CASSLFRWQGTSYEQYF.

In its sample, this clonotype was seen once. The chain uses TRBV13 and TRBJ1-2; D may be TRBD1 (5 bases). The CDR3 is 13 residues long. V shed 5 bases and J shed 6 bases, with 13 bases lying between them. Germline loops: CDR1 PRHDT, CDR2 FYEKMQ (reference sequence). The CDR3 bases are TGTGCCAGCAGCCTCACAGGAGAACATGGCTACACCTTC. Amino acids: CASSLTGEHGYTF.

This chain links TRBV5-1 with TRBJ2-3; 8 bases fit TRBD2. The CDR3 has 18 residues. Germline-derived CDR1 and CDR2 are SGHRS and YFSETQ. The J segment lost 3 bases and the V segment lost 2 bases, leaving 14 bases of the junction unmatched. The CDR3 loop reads CASSFSSPGTRGTDTQYF. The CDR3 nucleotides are TGCGCCAGCAGCTTCTCCTCACCCGGGACTAGGGGGACAGATACGCAGTATTTT.

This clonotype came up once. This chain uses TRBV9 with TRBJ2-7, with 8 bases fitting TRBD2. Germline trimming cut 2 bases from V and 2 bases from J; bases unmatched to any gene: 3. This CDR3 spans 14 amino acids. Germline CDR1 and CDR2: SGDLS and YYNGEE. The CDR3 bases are TGTGCCAGCAGCGTTCAAGCGGGGGCCTACGAGCAGTACTTC. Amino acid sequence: CASSVQAGAYEQYF. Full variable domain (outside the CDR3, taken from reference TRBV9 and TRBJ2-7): DSGVTQTPKHLITATGQRVTLRCSPRSGDLSVYWYQQSLDQGLQFLIQYYNGEERAKGNILERFSAQQFPDLHSELNLSSLELGDSALYFCASSVQAGAYEQYFGPGTRLTVT.

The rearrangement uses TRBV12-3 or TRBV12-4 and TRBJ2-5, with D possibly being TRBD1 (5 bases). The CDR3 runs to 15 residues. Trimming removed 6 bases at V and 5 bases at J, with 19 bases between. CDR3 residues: CASSHPGPPGETQYF. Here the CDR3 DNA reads TGTGCCAGCAGCCACCCCGGGCCTCCAGGGGAGACCCAGTACTTC.

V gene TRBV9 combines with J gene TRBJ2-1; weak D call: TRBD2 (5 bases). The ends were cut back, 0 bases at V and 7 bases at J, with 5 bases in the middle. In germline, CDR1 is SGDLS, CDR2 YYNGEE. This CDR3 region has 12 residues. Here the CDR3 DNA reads TGTGCCAGCAGCGTAGCGGGGAATGAGCAGTTCTTC. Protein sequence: CASSVAGNEQFF.

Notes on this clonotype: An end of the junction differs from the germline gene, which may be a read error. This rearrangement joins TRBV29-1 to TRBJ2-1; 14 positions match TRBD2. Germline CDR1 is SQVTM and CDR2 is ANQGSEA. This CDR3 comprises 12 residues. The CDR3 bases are TGCAGCGTTGAAGGGGGGACTAGCGGGGGACTCTTC. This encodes CSVEGGTSGGLF.

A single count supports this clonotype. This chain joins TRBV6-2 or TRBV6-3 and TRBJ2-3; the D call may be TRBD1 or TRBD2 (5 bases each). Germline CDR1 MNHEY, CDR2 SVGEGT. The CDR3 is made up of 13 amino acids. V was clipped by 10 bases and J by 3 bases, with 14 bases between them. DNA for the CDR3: TGTGCCATCGCCGGGACGCCGACAGATACGCAGTATTTT. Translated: CAIAGTPTDTQYF.

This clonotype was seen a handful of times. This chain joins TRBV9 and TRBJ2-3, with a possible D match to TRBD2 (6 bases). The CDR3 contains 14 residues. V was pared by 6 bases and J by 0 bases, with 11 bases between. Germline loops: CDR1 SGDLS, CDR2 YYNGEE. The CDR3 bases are TGTGCCAGCAAGGGCGGGGCTAGCACAGATACGCAGTATTTT. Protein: CASKGGASTDTQYF.

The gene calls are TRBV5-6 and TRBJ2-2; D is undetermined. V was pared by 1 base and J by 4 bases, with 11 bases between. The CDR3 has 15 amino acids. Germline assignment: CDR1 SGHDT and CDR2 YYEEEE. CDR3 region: CASSLIPGVTGELFF. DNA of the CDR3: TGTGCCAGCAGCTTGATCCCAGGAGTCACCGGGGAGCTGTTTTTT.

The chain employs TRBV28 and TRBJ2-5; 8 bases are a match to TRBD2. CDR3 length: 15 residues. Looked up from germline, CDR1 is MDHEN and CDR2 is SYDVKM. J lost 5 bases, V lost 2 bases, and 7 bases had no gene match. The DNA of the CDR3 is TGTGCCAGCAGTTTAAGCAGCGGGGGTGGGGAGACCCAGTACTTC. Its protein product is CASSLSSGGGETQYF.

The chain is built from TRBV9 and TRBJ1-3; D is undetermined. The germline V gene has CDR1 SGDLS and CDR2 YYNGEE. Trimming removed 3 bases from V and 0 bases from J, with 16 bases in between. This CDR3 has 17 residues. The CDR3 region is CASSESPSGISGNTIYF. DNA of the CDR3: TGTGCCAGCAGCGAGAGCCCCTCGGGGATCTCTGGAAACACCATATATTTT.

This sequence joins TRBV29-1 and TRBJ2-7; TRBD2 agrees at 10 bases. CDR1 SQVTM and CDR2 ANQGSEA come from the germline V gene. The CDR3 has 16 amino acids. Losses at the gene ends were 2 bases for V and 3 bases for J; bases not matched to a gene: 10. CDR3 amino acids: CSVELEVAGGGYEQYF. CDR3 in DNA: TGCAGCGTTGAATTGGAGGTAGCGGGGGGTGGCTACGAGCAGTACTTC.

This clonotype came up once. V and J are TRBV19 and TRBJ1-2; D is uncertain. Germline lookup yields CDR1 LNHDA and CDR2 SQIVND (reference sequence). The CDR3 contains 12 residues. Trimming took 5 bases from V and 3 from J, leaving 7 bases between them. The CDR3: CASSLEYYGYTF. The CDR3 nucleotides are TGTGCCAGTAGTCTTGAGTACTATGGCTACACCTTC.

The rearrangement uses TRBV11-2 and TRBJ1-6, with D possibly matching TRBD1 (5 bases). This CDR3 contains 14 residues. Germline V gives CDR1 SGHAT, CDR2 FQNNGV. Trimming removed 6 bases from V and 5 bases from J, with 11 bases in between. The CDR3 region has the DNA TGTGCCAGCAGACATGACAGCAATAATTCACCCCTCCACTTT. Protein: CASRHDSNNSPLHF.